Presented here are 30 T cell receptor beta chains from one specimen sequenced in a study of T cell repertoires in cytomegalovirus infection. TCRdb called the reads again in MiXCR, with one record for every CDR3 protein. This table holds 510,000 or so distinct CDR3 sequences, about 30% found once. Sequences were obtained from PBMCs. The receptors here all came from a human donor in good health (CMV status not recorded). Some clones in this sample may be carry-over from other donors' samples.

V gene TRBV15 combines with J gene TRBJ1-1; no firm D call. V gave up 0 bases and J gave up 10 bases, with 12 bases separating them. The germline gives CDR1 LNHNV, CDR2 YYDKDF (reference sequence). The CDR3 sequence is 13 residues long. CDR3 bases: TGTGCCACCAGCAGAGATCACGGGTCCGGAGCTTTCTTT. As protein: CATSRDHGSGAFF.

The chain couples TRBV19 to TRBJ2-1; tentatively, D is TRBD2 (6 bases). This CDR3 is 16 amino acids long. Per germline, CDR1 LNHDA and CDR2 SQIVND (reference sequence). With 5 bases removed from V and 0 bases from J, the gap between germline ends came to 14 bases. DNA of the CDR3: TGTGCCAGTAGTCCGGTAGCGGCGAGCTCCTACAATGAGCAGTTCTTC. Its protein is CASSPVAASSYNEQFF.

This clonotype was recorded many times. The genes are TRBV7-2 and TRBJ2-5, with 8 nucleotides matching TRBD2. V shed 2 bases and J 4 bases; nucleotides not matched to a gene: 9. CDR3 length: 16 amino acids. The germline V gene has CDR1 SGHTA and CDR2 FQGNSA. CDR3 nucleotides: TGTGCCAGCAGCTTATCTGGCGGGGCGGGGGGAGAGACCCAGTACTTC. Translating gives CASSLSGGAGGETQYF.

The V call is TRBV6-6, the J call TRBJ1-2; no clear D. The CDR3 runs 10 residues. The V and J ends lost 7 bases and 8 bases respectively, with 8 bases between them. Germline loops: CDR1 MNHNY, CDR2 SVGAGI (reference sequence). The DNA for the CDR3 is TGTGCCAGCACCGGGTTGGGCTACACCTTC. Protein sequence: CASTGLGYTF.

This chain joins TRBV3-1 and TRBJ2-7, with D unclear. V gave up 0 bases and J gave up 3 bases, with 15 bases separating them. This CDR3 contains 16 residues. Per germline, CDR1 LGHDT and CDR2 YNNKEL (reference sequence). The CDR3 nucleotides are TGTGCCAGCAGCCAAGATGCCAGCCTAAAAAGCTACGAGCAGTACTTC. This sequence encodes CASSQDASLKSYEQYF.

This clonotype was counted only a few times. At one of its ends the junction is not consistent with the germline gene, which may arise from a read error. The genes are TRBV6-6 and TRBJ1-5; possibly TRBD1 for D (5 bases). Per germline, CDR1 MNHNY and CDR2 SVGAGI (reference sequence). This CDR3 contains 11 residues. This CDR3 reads CASSAGPHRNF. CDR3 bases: TGTGCCAGCAGTGCTGGGCCCCACAGGAATTTT.

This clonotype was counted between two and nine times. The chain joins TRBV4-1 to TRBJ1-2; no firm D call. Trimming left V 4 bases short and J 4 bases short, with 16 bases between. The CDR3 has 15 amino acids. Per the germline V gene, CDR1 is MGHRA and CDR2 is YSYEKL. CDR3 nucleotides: TGCGCCAGCAGCCCCCAGACCATGATGGGCTATGGCTACACCTTC. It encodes CASSPQTMMGYGYTF.

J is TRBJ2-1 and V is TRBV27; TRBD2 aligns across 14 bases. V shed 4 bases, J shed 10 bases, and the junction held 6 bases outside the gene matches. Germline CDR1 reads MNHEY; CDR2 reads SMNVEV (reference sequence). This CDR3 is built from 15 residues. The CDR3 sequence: CASSSGTSGSEEQFF. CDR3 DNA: TGTGCCAGCAGTTCTGGGACTAGCGGGAGCGAGGAGCAGTTCTTC.

This CDR3 reads CASSLGGTLSYEQYF. The CDR3 DNA sequence: TGTGCCAGCAGCTTAGGCGGTACACTCTCCTACGAGCAGTACTTC. The V gene is TRBV7-2, the J gene TRBJ2-7; D is ambiguous. V was clipped by 1 base and J by 0 bases, with 10 bases between them. CDR3 length: 15 residues. Germline loops: CDR1 SGHTA, CDR2 FQGNSA.

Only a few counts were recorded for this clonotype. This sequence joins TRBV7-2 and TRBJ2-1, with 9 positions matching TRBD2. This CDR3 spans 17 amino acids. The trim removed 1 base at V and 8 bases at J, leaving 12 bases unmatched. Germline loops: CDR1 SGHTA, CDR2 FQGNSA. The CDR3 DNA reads TGTGCCAGCAGCTTAGAAGTTAGCGGGAGCCTTTTCTATGAGCAGTTCTTC. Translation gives CASSLEVSGSLFYEQFF.

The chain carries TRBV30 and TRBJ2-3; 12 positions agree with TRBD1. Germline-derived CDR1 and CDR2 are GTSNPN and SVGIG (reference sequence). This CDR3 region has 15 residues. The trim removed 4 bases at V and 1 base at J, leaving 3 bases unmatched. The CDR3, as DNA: TGTGCCTGGATCGGGGACAGGGGGCGCACAGATACGCAGTATTTT. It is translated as CAWIGDRGRTDTQYF.

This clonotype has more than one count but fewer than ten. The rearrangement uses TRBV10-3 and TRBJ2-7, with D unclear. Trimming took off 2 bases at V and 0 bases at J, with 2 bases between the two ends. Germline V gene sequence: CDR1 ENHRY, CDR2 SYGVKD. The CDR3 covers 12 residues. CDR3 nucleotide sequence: TGTGCCATCAGTGAGAGCTCCTACGAGCAGTACGTC. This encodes CAISESSYEQYV.

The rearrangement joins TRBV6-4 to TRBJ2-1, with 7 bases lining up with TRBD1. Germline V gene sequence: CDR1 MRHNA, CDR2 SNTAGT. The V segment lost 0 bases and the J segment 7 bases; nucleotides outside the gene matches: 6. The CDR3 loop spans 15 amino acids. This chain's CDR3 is CASSDSGTVGNEQFF. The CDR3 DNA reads TGTGCCAGCAGTGACTCGGGGACAGTTGGGAATGAGCAGTTCTTC.

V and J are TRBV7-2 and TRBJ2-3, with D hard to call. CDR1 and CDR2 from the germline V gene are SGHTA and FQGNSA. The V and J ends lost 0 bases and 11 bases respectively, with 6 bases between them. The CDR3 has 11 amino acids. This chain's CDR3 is CASSLAQKQYF. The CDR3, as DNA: TGTGCCAGCAGCTTAGCACAAAAGCAGTATTTT.

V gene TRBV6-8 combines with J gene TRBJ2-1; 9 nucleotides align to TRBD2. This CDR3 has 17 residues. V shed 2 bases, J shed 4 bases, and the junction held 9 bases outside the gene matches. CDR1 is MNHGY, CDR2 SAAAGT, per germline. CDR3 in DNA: TGTGCCAGCAGTTACGTTGGTATGGCGGGAGGGTACAATGAGCAGTTCTTC. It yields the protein CASSYVGMAGGYNEQFF.

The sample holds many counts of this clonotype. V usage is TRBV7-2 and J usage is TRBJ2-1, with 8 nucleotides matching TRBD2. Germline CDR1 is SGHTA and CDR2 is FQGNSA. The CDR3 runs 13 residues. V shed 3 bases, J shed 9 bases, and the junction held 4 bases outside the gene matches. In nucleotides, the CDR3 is TGTGCCAGCAGCTTCGGGGGGGATCCTGAGCAGTTCTTC. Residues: CASSFGGDPEQFF.

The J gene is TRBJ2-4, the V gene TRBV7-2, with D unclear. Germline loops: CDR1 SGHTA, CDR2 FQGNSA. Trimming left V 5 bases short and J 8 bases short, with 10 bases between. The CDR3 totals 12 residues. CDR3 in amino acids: CASSTPSDIQYF. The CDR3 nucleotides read TGTGCCAGCAGCACCCCGTCGGACATTCAGTACTTC.

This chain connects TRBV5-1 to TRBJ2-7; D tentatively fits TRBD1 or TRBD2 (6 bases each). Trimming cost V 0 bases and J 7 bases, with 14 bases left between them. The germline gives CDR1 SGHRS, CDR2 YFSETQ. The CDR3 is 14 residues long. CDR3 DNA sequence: TGCGCCAGCAGCTTGGGGGGGGCCTCGGGGGAGCAGTACGTC. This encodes CASSLGGASGEQYV.

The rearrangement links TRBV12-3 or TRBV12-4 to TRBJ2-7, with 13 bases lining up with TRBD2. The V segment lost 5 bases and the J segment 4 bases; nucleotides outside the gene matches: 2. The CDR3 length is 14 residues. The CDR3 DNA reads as TGTGCCAGCAGTGGGACTAGCGGGATATACGAGCAGTACTTC. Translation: CASSGTSGIYEQYF.

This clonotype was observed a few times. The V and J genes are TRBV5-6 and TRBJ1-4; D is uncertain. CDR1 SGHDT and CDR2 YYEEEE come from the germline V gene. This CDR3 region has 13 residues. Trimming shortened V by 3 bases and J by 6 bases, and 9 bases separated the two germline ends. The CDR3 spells CASSSGRDEKLFF. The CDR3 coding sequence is TGTGCCAGCAGCTCCGGACGAGATGAAAAACTGTTTTTT.

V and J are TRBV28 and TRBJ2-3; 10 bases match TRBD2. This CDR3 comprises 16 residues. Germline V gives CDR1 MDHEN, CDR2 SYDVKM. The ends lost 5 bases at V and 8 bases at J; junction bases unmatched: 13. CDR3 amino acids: CASSPISGRNRATQYF. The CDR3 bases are TGTGCCAGCAGTCCGATTAGCGGGAGGAACCGAGCTACGCAGTATTTT.

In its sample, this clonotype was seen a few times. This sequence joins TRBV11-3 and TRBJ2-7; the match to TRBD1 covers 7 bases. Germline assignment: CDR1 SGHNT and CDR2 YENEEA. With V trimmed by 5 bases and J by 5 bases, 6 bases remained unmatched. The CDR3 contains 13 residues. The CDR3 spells CASSEGARHEQYV. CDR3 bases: TGTGCCAGCAGCGAGGGGGCGAGACACGAGCAGTACGTC.

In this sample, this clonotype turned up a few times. The CDR3 DNA reads as TGTGCCAGCAGCCCTCAGGACGGGGGGACCCAGTACTTC. Amino acid sequence: CASSPQDGGTQYF. The J gene is TRBJ2-5, the V gene TRBV7-2; tentatively, D is TRBD2 (6 bases). CDR1 and CDR2 from the germline V gene are SGHTA and FQGNSA. Trimming took 5 bases from V and 7 from J, leaving 14 bases between them. This CDR3 comprises 13 residues.

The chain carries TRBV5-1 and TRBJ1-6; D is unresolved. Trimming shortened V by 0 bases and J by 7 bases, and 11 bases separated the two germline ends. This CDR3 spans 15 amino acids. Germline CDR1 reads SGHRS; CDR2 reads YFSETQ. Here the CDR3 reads CASSLAGPGNSPLHF. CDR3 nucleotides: TGCGCCAGCAGCTTGGCCGGTCCTGGGAATTCACCCCTCCACTTT.

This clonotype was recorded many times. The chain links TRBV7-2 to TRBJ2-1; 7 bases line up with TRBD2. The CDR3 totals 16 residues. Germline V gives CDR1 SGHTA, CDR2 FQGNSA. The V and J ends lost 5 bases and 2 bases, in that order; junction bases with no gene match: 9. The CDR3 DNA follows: TGTGCCAGCAGCGGTGGAGGTGGGGGGGCCTACAATGAGCAGTTCTTC. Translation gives CASSGGGGGAYNEQFF.

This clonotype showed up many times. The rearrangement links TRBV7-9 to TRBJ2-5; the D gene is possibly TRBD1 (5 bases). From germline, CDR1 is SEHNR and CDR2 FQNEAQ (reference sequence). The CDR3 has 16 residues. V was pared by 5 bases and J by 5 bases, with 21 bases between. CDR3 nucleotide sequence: TGTGCCAGCAGCCAGCAACGAGTAGGGGTTGCGGAGACCCAGTACTTC. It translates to CASSQQRVGVAETQYF.

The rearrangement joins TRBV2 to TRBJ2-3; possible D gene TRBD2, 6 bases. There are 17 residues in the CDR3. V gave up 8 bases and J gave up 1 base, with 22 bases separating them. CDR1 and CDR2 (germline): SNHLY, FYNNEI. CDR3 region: CASRRRVSGPRTDTQYF. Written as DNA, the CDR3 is TGTGCCAGCCGCCGCCGGGTAAGCGGGCCTCGCACAGATACGCAGTATTTT.

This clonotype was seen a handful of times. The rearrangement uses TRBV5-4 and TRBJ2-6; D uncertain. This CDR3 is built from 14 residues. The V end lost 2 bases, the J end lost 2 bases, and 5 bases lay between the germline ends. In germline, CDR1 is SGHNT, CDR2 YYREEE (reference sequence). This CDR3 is CASSFPAGANVLTF. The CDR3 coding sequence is TGTGCCAGCAGCTTTCCGGCTGGGGCCAACGTCCTGACTTTC.

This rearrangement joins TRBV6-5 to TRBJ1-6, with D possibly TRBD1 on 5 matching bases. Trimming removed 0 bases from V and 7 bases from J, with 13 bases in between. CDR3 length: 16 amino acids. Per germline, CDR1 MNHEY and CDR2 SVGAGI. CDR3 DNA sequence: TGTGCCAGCAGTTACTCCTGGGGACCATTAAATTCACCCCTCCACTTT. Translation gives CASSYSWGPLNSPLHF.

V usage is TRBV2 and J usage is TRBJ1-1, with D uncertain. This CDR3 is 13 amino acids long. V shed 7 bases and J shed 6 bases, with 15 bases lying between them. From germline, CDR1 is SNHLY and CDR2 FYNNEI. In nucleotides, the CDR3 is TGTGCCAGCATCCGCCAGAGGGTCCCTGAAGCTTTCTTT. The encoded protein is CASIRQRVPEAFF.